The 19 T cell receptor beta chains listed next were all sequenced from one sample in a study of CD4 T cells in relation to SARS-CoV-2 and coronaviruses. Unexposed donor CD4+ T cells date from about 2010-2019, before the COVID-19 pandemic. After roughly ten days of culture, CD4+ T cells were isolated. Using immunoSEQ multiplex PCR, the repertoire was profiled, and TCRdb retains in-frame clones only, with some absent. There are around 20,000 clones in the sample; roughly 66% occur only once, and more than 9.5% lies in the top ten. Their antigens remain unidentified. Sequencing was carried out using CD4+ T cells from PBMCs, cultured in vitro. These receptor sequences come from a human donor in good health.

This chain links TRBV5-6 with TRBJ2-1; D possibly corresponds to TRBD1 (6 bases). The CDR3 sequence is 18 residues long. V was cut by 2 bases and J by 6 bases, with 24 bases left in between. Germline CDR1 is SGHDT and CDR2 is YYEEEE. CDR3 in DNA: TGTGCCAGCAGCTTCCTAAGACAGGAGGCTCTCCCGGTCAATGAGCAGTTCTTC. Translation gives CASSFLRQEALPVNEQFF.

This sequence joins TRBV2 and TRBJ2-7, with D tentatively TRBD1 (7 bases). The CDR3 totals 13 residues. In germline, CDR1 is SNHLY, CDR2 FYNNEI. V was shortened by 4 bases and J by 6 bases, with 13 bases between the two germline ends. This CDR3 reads CASSARQGGEQYF. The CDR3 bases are TGTGCCAGCAGTGCCCGACAGGGAGGCGAGCAGTACTTC. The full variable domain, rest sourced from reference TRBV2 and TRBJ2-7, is EPEVTQTPSHQVTQMGQEVILRCVPISNHLYFYWYRQILGQKVEFLVSFYNNEISEKSEIFDDQFSVERPDGSNFTLKIRSTKLEDSAMYFCASSARQGGEQYFGPGTRLTVT.

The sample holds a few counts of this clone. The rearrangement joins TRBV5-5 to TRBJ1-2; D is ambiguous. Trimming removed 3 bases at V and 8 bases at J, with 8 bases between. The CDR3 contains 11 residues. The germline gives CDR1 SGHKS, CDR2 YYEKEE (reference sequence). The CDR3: CASSSTWGYTF. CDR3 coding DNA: TGTGCCAGCAGCTCCACGTGGGGCTACACCTTC. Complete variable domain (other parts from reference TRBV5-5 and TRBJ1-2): DAGVTQSPTHLIKTRGQQVTLRCSPISGHKSVSWYQQVLGQGPQFIFQYYEKEERGRGNFPDRFSARQFPNYSSELNVNALLLGDSALYLCASSSTWGYTFGSGTRLTVV.

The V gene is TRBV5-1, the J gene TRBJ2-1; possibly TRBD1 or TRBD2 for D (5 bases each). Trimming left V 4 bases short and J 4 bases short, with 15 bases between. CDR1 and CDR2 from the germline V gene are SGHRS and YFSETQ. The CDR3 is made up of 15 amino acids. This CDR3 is CASSRGTTRYNEQFF. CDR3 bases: TGCGCCAGCAGCCGAGGGACCACAAGGTACAATGAGCAGTTCTTC.

CDR3 loop: CSVEDFAGQGGYEQYF. The DNA of the CDR3 is TGCAGCGTTGAAGATTTTGCCGGACAGGGAGGATACGAGCAGTACTTC. The V gene is TRBV29-1, the J gene TRBJ2-7; the match to TRBD1 covers 8 bases. J was trimmed by 4 bases and V by 0 bases; bases with no gene match: 11. The CDR3 contains 16 residues. Germline assignment: CDR1 SQVTM and CDR2 ANQGSEA.

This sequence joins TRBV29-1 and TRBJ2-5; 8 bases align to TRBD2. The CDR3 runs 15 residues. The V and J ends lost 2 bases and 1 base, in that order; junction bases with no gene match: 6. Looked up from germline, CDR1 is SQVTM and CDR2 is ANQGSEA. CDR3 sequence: CSVERGLATQETQYF. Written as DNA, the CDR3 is TGCAGCGTTGAAAGAGGACTAGCCACCCAAGAGACCCAGTACTTC.

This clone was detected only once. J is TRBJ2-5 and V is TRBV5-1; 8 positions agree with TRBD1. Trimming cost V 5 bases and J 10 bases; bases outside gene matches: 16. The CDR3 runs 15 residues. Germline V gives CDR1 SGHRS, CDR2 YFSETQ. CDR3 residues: CASSLDRDLSRGQYF. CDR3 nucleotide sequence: TGCGCCAGCAGTCTGGACAGGGACCTCTCAAGGGGCCAGTACTTC.

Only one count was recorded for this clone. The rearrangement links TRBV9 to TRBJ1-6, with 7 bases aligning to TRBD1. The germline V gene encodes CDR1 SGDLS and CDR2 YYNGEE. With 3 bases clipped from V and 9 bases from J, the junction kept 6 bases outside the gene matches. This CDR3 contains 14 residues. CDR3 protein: CASSGGQSGSPLHF. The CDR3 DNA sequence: TGTGCCAGCAGCGGGGGACAGAGCGGTTCACCCCTCCACTTT.

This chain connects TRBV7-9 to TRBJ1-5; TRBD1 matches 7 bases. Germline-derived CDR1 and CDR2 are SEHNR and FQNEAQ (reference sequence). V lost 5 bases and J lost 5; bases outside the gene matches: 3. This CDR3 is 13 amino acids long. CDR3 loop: CASSQGVDQPQHF. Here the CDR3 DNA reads TGTGCCAGCAGCCAGGGGGTCGATCAGCCCCAGCATTTT. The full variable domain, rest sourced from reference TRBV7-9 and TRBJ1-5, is DTGVSQNPRHKITKRGQNVTFRCDPISEHNRLYWYRQTLGQGPEFLTYFQNEAQLEKSRLLSDRFSAERPKGSFSTLEIQRTEQGDSAMYLCASSQGVDQPQHFGDGTRLSIL.

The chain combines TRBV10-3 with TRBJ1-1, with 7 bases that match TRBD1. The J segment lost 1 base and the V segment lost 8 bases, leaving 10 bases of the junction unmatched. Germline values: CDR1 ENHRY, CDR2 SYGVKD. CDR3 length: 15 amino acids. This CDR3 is CAIGDRDSQNTEAFF. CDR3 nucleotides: TGTGCCATCGGGGACCGGGACAGCCAGAACACTGAAGCTTTCTTT.

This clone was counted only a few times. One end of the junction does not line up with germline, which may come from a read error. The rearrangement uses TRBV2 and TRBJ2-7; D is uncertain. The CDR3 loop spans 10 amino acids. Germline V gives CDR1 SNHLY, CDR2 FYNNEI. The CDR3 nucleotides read TGTGCCAGCAGTGAATATTCCCCGACCTTC. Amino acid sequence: CASSEYSPTF. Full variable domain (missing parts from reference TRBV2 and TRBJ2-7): EPEVTQTPSHQVTQMGQEVILRCVPISNHLYFYWYRQILGQKVEFLVSFYNNEISEKSEIFDDQFSVERPDGSNFTLKIRSTKLEDSAMYFCASSEYSPTFGPGTRLTVT.

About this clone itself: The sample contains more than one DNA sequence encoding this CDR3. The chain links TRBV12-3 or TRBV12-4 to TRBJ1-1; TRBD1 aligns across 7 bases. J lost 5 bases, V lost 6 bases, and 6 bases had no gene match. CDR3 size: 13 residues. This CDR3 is CASSPRGATEAFF. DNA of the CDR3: TGTGCCAGCAGCCCCAGGGGGGCGACTGAAGCTTTCTTT.

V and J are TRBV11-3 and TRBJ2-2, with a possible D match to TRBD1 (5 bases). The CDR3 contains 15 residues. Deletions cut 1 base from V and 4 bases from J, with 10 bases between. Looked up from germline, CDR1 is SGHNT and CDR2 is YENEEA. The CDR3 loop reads CASSLGQPSTGELFF. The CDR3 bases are TGTGCCAGCAGCTTAGGACAGCCTTCCACCGGGGAGCTGTTTTTT.

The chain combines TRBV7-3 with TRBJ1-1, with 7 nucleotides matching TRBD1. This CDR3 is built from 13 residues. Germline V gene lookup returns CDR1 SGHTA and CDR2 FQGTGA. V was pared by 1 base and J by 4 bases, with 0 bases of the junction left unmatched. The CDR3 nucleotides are TGTGCCAGCAGCTTAAACAGGGGCACTGAAGCTTTCTTT. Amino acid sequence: CASSLNRGTEAFF. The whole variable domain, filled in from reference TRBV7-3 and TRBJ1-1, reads GAGVSQTPSNKVTEKGKYVELRCDPISGHTALYWYRQSLGQGPEFLIYFQGTGAADDSGLPNDRFFAVRPEGSVSTLKIQRTERGDSAVYLCASSLNRGTEAFFGQGTRLTVV.

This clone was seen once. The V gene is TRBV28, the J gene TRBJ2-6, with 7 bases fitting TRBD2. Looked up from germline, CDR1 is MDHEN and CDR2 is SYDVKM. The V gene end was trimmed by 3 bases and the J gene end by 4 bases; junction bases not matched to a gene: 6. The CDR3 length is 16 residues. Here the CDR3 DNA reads TGTGCCAGCAGTTTCCGGGGGGAACCAGGGGCCAACGTCCTGACTTTC. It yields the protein CASSFRGEPGANVLTF.

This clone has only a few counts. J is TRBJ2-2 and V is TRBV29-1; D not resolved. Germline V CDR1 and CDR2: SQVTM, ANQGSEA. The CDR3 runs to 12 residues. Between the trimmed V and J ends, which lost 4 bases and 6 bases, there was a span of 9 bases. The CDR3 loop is CSVAWQAGELFF. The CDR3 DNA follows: TGCAGCGTTGCTTGGCAGGCCGGGGAGCTGTTTTTT.

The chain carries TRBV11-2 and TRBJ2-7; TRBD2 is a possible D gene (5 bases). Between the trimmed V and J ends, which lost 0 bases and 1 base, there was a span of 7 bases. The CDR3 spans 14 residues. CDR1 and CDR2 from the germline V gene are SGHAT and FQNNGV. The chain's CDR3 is CASSLERVSYEQYF. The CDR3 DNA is TGTGCCAGCAGCTTAGAGAGGGTATCCTACGAGCAGTACTTC.

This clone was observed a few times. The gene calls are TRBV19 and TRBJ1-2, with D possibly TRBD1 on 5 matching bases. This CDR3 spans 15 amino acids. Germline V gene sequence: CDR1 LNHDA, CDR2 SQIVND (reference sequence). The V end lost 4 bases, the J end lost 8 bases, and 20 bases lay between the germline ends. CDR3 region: CASSTSQVWGAGYTF. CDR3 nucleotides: TGTGCCAGTAGTACCTCGCAGGTCTGGGGCGCGGGCTACACCTTC.

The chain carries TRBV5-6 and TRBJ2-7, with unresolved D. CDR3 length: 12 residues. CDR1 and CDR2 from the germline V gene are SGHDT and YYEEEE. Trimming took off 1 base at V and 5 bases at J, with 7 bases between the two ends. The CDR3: CASSLRGHEQYF. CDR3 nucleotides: TGTGCCAGCAGCTTGAGAGGCCACGAGCAGTACTTC.